One sample yielded the 17 T cell receptor beta chains listed below, sequenced in a study of blood T cell repertoires in COVID-19. The protocol was immunoSEQ multiplex PCR, while the TCRdb copy is restricted to in-frame clones and leaves out a portion. Among 270,000 or so clones listed, more than 65% were seen once. The specimen was peripheral blood. These receptors were obtained from a woman aged 18-35 years with acute or convalescent COVID-19.

The rearrangement links TRBV11-2 to TRBJ2-2, with TRBD2 as a possible D gene (6 bases). The germline gives CDR1 SGHAT, CDR2 FQNNGV. V lost 1 base to trimming and J lost 4 bases, with 7 bases between them. The CDR3 covers 14 residues. The CDR3, as DNA: TGTGCCAGCAGCTTAGGGGGGGTCACCGGGGAGCTGTTTTTT. Translating gives CASSLGGVTGELFF.

This clone came up a few times. The chain uses TRBV5-1 and TRBJ2-7; 8 bases are a match to TRBD2. Looked up from germline, CDR1 is SGHRS and CDR2 is YFSETQ. Trimming took 2 bases from V and 7 from J; bases not matched to a gene: 5. The length of the CDR3 is 13 residues. The CDR3 nucleotides are TGCGCCAGCAGCTTTGGCGGGAGGATTGAGCAGTACTTC. It translates to CASSFGGRIEQYF.

This clone has only a few counts. The chain employs TRBV5-6 and TRBJ1-2; 7 nucleotides align to TRBD1. Germline CDR1 reads SGHDT; CDR2 reads YYEEEE. J was trimmed by 2 bases and V by 4 bases; bases with no gene match: 8. CDR3 length: 15 amino acids. The CDR3 is CASSTPGQQNYGYTF. The CDR3 DNA reads as TGTGCCAGCAGCACACCGGGACAGCAAAACTATGGCTACACCTTC. Combining the CDR3 with reference TRBV5-6 and TRBJ1-2 gives the whole variable domain DAGVTQSPTHLIKTRGQQVTLRCSPKSGHDTVSWYQQALGQGPQFIFQYYEEEERQRGNFPDRFSGHQFPNYSSELNVNALLLGDSALYLCASSTPGQQNYGYTFGSGTRLTVV.

This chain connects TRBV6-6 to TRBJ2-5, with 8 nucleotides matching TRBD1. V trimming: 6 bases; J trimming: 0 bases; junction bases outside the gene matches: 6. The CDR3 length is 15 residues. The germline CDR1 and CDR2 sequences are MNHNY and SVGAGI (reference sequence). The DNA of the CDR3 is TGTGCCAGCAGAGGGCGACAGGGGTACCAAGAGACCCAGTACTTC. Amino acid sequence: CASRGRQGYQETQYF.

The count of this clone is one. The chain links TRBV10-3 to TRBJ2-4; TRBD2 aligns across 7 bases. The germline V gene has CDR1 ENHRY and CDR2 SYGVKD. The V gene end was trimmed by 0 bases and the J gene end by 0 bases; junction bases not matched to a gene: 5. CDR3 size: 17 residues. In DNA, the CDR3 is TGTGCCATCAGTGAGTCTGGGAGCGGGAAAGCCAAAAACATTCAGTACTTC. Translation gives CAISESGSGKAKNIQYF.

V and J are TRBV7-2 and TRBJ2-1, with TRBD2 matching 11 bases. Germline loops: CDR1 SGHTA, CDR2 FQGNSA. V lost 6 bases, J lost 2 bases, and 3 bases stayed unmatched. The CDR3 covers 15 residues. The CDR3 nucleotides read TGTGCCAGCAGGGGACTAGCGGAACCCTACAATGAGCAGTTCTTC. Translating it yields CASRGLAEPYNEQFF.

The rearrangement uses TRBV25-1 and TRBJ2-5; D might be TRBD2 (6 bases). V gave up 5 bases and J gave up 1 base, with 14 bases separating them. The CDR3 covers 15 residues. CDR1 and CDR2 (germline): MGHDK, SYGVNS. The CDR3 coding sequence is TGTGCCAGCAGTCCTAGGGGTAGCGGCCAAGAGACCCAGTACTTC. Residues: CASSPRGSGQETQYF.

The chain employs TRBV28 and TRBJ1-3, with D tentatively TRBD1 (5 bases). Trimming left V 4 bases short and J 3 bases short, with 19 bases between. Germline V gene lookup returns CDR1 MDHEN and CDR2 SYDVKM. This CDR3 has 17 amino acids. The CDR3 DNA reads TGTGCCAGCAGTTCCTCATCCCAGGGTTGGGGTGGAAACACCATATATTTT. This encodes CASSSSSQGWGGNTIYF.

The chain employs TRBV7-9 and TRBJ1-1; TRBD1 is a possible D gene (6 bases). CDR3 size: 16 residues. Trimming took 3 bases from V and 0 from J, leaving 14 bases between them. Germline V CDR1 and CDR2: SEHNR, FQNEAQ (reference sequence). CDR3 in amino acids: CASSLGTNVMNTEAFF. The CDR3, as DNA: TGTGCCAGCAGCTTGGGGACAAACGTTATGAACACTGAAGCTTTCTTT.

This clone turned up a few times. The CDR3 DNA reads TGTGCCAGCAGCGTAGGAGTTTCCCCGTCGGATTCACCCCTCCACTTT. Its protein is CASSVGVSPSDSPLHF. The V gene is TRBV9, the J gene TRBJ1-6, with D unclear. CDR1 is SGDLS and CDR2 is YYNGEE in the germline V gene. Deletions cut 0 bases from V and 8 bases from J, with 15 bases between. The CDR3 runs to 16 residues. Full variable domain (missing parts from reference TRBV9 and TRBJ1-6): DSGVTQTPKHLITATGQRVTLRCSPRSGDLSVYWYQQSLDQGLQFLIQYYNGEERAKGNILERFSAQQFPDLHSELNLSSLELGDSALYFCASSVGVSPSDSPLHFGNGTRLTVT.

The gene calls are TRBV7-2 and TRBJ1-6; possibly TRBD1 for D (5 bases). Germline loops: CDR1 SGHTA, CDR2 FQGNSA. The CDR3 is made up of 12 amino acids. V was shortened by 3 bases and J by 10 bases, with 7 bases between the two germline ends. CDR3 sequence: CASSFGGSPLHF. The CDR3 coding sequence is TGTGCCAGCAGCTTCGGGGGATCACCCCTCCACTTT.

The chain recombines TRBV11-2 with TRBJ2-1; a possible D gene is TRBD1 (5 bases). This CDR3 is 13 amino acids long. The V and J ends lost 1 base and 8 bases respectively, with 9 bases between them. Per germline, CDR1 SGHAT and CDR2 FQNNGV. In DNA form, the CDR3 reads TGTGCCAGCAGCTTAGTTGGGGCCGATGAGCAGTTCTTC. The encoded protein is CASSLVGADEQFF.

The rearrangement uses TRBV27 and TRBJ1-2; 7 bases are a match to TRBD1. This CDR3 comprises 12 residues. The germline V gene has CDR1 MNHEY and CDR2 SMNVEV (reference sequence). V shed 4 bases and J 7 bases; nucleotides not matched to a gene: 3. The CDR3 region is CASSSDRVGYTF. CDR3 sequence (DNA): TGTGCCAGCAGTTCCGACAGGGTTGGCTACACCTTC.

This chain connects TRBV7-2 to TRBJ1-2; D may be TRBD1 (5 bases). The CDR3 has 13 amino acids. Germline V gene lookup returns CDR1 SGHTA and CDR2 FQGNSA. V lost 6 bases and J 8 bases, leaving 16 bases between the germline ends. CDR3 DNA sequence: TGTGCCAGCAGGCCAGAACAGGTGGGGGGCTACACCTTC. It encodes CASRPEQVGGYTF.

The chain uses TRBV2 and TRBJ2-3; D is uncertain. Germline CDR1 SNHLY, CDR2 FYNNEI. The CDR3 extends over 12 amino acids. The ends were cut back, 6 bases at V and 0 bases at J, with 4 bases in the middle. The CDR3 DNA sequence: TGTGCCAGCAGCCTCAGCACAGATACGCAGTATTTT. It codes for CASSLSTDTQYF.

This chain connects TRBV29-1 to TRBJ2-1, with 8 bases aligning to TRBD1. J lost 8 bases, V lost 3 bases, and 6 bases had no gene match. Germline assignment: CDR1 SQVTM and CDR2 ANQGSEA. This CDR3 contains 13 residues. The CDR3 nucleotides are TGCAGCGTTGAGATCAGGGGGCCATATGAGCAGTTCTTC. This sequence encodes CSVEIRGPYEQFF.

V gene TRBV6-5 combines with J gene TRBJ2-7; 11 bases line up with TRBD1. From germline, CDR1 is MNHEY and CDR2 SVGAGI. The CDR3 is made up of 14 amino acids. Trimming cost V 6 bases and J 7 bases; bases outside gene matches: 8. The CDR3 sequence is CASRLIGTGGEQYF. The DNA for the CDR3 is TGTGCCAGCAGACTTATAGGGACAGGGGGAGAGCAGTACTTC.